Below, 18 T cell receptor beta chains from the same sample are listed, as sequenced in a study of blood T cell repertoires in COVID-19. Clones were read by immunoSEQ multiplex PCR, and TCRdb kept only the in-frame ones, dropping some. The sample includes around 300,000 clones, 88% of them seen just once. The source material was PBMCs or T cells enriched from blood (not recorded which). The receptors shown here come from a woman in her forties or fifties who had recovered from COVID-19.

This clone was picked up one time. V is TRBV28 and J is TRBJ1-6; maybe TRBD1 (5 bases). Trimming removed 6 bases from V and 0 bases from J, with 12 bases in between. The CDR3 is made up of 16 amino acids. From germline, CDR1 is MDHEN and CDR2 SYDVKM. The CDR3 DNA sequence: TGTGCCAGCAGGCCGTACGGGGGCTCCTATAATTCACCCCTCCACTTT. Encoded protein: CASRPYGGSYNSPLHF. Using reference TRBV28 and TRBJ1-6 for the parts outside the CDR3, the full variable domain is DVKVTQSSRYLVKRTGEKVFLECVQDMDHENMFWYRQDPGLGLRLIYFSYDVKMKEKGDIPEGYSVSREKKERFSLILESASTNQTSMYLCASRPYGGSYNSPLHFGNGTRLTVT.

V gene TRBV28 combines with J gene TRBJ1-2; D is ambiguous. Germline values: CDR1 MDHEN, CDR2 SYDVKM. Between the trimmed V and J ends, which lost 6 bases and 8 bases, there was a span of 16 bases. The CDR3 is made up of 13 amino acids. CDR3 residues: CASSVTAAIGYTF. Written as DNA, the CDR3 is TGTGCCAGCAGCGTCACAGCCGCTATCGGCTACACCTTC.

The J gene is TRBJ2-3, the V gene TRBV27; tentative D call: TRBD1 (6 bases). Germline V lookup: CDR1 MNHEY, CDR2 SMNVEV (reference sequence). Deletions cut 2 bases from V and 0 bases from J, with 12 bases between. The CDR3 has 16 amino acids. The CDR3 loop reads CASSLMRTVSTDTQYF. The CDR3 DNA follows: TGTGCCAGCAGTTTAATGCGGACAGTGAGCACAGATACGCAGTATTTT.

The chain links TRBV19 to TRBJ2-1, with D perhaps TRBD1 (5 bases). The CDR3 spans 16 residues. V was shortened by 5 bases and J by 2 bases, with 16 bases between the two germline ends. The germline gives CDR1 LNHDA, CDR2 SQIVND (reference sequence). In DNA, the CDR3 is TGTGCCAGTAGTCTCCAGGGTATCCCTCCCTACAATGAGCAGTTCTTC. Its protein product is CASSLQGIPPYNEQFF.

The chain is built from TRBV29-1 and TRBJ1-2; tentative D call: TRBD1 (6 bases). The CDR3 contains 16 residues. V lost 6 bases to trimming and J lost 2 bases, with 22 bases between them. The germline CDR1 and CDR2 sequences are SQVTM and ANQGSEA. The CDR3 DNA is TGCAGCGTGGTCCCAGGGGCCGATAGGATAAACTATGGCTACACCTTC. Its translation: CSVVPGADRINYGYTF.

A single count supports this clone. The CDR3 DNA sequence: TGTGCCAGCAGCCCTAGCCTCCGGGAGCCCCAGCATTTT. It specifies CASSPSLREPQHF. The chain has TRBV7-2 and TRBJ1-5; D uncertain. The CDR3 length is 13 residues. In germline, CDR1 is SGHTA, CDR2 FQGNSA. The V gene lost 5 bases and the J gene lost 8 bases, with 13 bases spanning the gap.

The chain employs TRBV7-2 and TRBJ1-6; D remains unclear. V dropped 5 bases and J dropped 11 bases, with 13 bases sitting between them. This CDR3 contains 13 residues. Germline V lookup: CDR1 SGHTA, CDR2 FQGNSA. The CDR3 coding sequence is TGTGCCAGCAGCCCGGCCCCACGGGCACCCCTCCACTTT. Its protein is CASSPAPRAPLHF.

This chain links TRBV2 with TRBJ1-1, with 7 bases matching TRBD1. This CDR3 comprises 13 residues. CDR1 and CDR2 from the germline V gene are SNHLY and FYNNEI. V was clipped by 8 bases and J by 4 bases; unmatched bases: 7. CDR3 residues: CASEGAPGTEAFF. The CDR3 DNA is TGTGCCAGCGAGGGGGCGCCGGGCACTGAAGCTTTCTTT.

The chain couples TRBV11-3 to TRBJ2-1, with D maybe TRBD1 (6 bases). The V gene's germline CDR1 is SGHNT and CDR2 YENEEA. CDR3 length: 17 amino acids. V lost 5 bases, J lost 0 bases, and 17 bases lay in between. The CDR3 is CASSQRTALSSYNEQFF. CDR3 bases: TGTGCCAGCAGCCAAAGGACAGCTTTGAGCTCCTACAATGAGCAGTTCTTC.

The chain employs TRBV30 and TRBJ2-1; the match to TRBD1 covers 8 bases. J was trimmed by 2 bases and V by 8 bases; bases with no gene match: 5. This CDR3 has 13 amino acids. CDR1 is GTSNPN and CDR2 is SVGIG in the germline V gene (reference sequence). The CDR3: CAGSGGAYNEQFF. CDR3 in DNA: TGTGCCGGGTCAGGGGGCGCCTACAATGAGCAGTTCTTC.

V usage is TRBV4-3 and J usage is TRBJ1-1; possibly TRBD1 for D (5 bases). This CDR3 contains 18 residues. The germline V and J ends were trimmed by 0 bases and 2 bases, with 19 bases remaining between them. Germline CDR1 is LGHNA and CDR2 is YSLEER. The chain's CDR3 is CASSQDPGGARLNTEAFF. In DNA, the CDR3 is TGCGCCAGCAGCCAAGATCCGGGGGGAGCGAGGTTAAACACTGAAGCTTTCTTT.

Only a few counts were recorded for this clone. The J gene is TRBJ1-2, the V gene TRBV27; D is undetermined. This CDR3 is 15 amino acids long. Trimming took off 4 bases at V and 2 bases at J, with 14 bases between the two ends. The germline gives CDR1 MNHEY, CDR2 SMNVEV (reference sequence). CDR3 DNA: TGTGCCAGCAGTTCCCTGTCAGCGGGAAACTATGGCTACACCTTC. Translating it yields CASSSLSAGNYGYTF.

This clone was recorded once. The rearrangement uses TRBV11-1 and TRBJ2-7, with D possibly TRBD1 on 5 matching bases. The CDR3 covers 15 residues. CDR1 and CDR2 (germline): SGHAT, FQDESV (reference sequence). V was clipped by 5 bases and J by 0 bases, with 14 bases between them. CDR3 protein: CASSPGGRGSYEQYF. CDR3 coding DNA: TGTGCCAGCAGCCCCGGTGGTAGGGGCTCCTACGAGCAGTACTTC.

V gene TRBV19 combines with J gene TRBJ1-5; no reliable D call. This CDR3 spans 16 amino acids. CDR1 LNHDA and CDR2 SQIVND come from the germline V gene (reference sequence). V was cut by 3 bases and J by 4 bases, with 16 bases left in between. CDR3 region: CASSIGYEGGNQPQHF. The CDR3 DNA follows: TGTGCCAGTAGTATCGGGTACGAGGGAGGGAATCAGCCCCAGCATTTT.

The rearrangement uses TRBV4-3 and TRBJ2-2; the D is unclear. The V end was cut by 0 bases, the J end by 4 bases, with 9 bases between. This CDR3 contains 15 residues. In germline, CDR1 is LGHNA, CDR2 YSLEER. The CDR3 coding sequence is TGCGCCAGCAGCCAAGATCGGGTGATCACCGGGGAGCTGTTTTTT. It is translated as CASSQDRVITGELFF.

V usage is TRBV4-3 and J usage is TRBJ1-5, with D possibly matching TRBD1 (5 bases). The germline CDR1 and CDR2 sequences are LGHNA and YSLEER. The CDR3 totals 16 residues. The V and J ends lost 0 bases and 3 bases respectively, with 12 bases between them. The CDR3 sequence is CASSQDREGPNQPQHF. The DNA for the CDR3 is TGCGCCAGCAGCCAAGATAGGGAGGGACCCAATCAGCCCCAGCATTTT.

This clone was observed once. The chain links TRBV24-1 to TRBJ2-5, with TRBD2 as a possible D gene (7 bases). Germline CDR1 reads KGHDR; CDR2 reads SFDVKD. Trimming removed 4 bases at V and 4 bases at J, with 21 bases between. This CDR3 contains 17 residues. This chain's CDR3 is CATSEPVGRGGGETQYF. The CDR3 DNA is TGTGCCACCAGTGAACCAGTCGGCAGGGGAGGGGGAGAGACCCAGTACTTC.

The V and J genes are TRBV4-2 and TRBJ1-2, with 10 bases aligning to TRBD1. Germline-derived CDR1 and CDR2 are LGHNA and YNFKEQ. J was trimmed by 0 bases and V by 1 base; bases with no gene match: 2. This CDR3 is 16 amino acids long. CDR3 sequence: CASSQGGQGANYGYTF. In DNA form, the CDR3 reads TGTGCCAGCAGCCAAGGTGGACAGGGGGCTAACTATGGCTACACCTTC.